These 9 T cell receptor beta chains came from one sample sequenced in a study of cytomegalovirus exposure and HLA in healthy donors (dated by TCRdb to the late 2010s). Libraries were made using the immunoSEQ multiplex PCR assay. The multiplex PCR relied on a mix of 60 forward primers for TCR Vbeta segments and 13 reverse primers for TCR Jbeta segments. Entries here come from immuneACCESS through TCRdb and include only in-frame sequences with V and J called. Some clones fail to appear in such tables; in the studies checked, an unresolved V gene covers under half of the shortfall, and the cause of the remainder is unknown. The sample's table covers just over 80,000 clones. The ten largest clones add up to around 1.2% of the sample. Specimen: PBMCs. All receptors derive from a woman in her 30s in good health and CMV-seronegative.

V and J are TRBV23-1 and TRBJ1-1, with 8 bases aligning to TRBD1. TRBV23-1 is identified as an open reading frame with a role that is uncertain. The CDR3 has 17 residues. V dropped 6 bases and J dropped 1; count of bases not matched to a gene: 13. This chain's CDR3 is CASRTYPDRDQNTEAFF. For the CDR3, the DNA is TGCGCCAGCAGGACGTACCCGGACAGGGACCAGAACACTGAAGCTTTCTTT.

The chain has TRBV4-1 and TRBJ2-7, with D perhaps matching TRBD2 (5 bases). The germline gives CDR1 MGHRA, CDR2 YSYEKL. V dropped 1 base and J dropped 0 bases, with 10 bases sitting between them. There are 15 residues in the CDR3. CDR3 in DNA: TGCGCCAGCAGCCAAGGAGCCGGGGACTCCTACGAGCAGTACTTC. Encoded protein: CASSQGAGDSYEQYF.

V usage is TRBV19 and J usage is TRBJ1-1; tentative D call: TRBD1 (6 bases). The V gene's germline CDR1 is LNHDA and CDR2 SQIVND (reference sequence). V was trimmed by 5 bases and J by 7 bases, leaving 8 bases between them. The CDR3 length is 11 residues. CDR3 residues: CASSDRLEAFF. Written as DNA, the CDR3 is TGTGCCAGTAGTGACAGGCTTGAAGCTTTCTTT.

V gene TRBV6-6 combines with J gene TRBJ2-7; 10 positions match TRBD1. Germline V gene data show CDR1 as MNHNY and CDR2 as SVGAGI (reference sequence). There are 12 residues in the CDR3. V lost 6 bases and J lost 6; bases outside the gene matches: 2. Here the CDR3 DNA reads TGTGCCAGCAGGGGACAGGGGTCCGAGCAGTACTTC. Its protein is CASRGQGSEQYF.

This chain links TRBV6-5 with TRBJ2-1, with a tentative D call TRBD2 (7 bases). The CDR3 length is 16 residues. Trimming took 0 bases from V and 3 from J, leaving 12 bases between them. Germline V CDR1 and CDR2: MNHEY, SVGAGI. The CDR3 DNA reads TGTGCCAGCAGTTACTCTGGGGGGGGGCTCTACAATGAGCAGTTCTTC. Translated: CASSYSGGGLYNEQFF.

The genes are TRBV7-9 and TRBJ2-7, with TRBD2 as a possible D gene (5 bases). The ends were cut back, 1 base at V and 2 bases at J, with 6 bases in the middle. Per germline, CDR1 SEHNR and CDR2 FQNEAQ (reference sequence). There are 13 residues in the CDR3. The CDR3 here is CASSLVGAYEQYF. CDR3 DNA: TGTGCCAGCAGCTTAGTGGGAGCCTACGAGCAGTACTTC.

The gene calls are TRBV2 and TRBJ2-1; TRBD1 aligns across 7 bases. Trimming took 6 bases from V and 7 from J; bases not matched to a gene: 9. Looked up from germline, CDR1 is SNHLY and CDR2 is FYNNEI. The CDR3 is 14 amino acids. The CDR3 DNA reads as TGTGCCAGCAGCAGGTCACAGGGGAAAAATGAGCAGTTCTTC. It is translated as CASSRSQGKNEQFF.

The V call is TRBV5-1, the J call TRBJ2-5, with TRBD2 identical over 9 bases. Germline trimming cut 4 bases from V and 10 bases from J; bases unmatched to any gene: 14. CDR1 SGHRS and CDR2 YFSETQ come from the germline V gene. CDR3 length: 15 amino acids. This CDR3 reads CASSPPSGVGENQYF. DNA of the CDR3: TGCGCCAGCAGCCCTCCTAGCGGGGTGGGGGAAAACCAGTACTTC.

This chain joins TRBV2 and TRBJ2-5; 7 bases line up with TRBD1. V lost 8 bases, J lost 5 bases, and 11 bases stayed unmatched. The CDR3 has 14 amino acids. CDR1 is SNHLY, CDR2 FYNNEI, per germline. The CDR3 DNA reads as TGTGCCAGCGTCTTCGACAGGGACGGGGAGACCCAGTACTTC. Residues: CASVFDRDGETQYF.